Listed here is a single TCR beta chain. Antigen unknown. Each CDR3 protein is one row after TCRdb ran MiXCR on the RT-PCR reads. The sample gives under 20,000 distinct CDR3 sequences, approximately 70% of which show up once; roughly 2.7% is in the top ten. These data originate in a study of yellow fever vaccine responses in identical twins. Study-wide findings and caveats: Reportedly, twins showed a vaccine T cell response that looked partly convergent and partly personalized.

The V gene's germline CDR1 is DFQATT and CDR2 SNEGSKA (reference sequence). The CDR3 runs to 12 residues. Trimming removed 2 bases at V and 5 bases at J, with 9 bases between. The source material was T cells from blood (PBMCs), unsorted or a sorted subset (not recorded which), sampled before or after yellow fever vaccination (not recorded which). The clonotype originates from a woman in her late teens or twenties who received the yellow fever vaccine. J is TRBJ2-5 and V is TRBV20-1; D might be TRBD1 (6 bases). DNA of the CDR3: TGCAGTGCTAGATACAGGGAGGAGACCCAGTACTTC. Its protein product is CSARYREETQYF.